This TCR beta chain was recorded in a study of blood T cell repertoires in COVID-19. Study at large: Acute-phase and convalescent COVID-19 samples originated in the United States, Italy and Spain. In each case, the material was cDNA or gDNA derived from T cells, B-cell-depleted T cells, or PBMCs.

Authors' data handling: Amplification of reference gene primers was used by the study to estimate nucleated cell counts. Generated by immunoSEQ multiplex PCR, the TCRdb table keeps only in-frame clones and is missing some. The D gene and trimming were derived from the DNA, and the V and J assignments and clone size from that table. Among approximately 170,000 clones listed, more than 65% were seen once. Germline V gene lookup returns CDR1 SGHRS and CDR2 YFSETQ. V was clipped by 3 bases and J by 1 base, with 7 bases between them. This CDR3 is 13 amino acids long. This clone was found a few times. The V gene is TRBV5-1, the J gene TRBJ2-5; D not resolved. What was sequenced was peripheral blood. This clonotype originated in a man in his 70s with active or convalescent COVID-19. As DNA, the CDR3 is TGCGCCAGCAGCTATAACAGCCAAGAGACCCAGTACTTC. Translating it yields CASSYNSQETQYF.